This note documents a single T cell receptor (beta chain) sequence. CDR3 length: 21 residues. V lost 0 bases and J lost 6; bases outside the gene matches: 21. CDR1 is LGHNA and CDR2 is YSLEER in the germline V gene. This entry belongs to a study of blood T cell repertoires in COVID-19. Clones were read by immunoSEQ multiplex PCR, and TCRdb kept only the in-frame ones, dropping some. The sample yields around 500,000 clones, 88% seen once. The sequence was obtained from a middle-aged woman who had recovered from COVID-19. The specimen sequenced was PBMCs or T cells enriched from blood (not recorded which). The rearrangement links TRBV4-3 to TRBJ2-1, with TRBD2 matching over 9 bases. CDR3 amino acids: CASSQDLAWGSGSLLFNEQFF. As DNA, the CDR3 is TGCGCCAGCAGCCAAGATCTAGCTTGGGGTAGCGGGAGTCTTCTCTTCAATGAGCAGTTCTTC.